This T cell receptor beta chain originates from a study of control samples from healthy donors and cancer patients. The protocol was immunoSEQ multiplex PCR, while the TCRdb copy is restricted to in-frame clones and leaves out a portion. The sample lists around 180,000 clones; roughly 94% were seen once. Germline lookup yields CDR1 ENHRY and CDR2 SYGVKD. The CDR3 is 15 residues long. V lost 7 bases and J 0 bases, leaving 12 bases between the germline ends. This TCR was recovered from a woman aged 18-29 years in good health. The chain has TRBV10-3 and TRBJ1-4; D remains unclear. The source material was blood. The CDR3 spells CAIKEGFATNEKLFF. The DNA of the CDR3 is TGTGCCATCAAGGAGGGATTCGCAACTAATGAAAAACTGTTTTTT.